This T cell receptor (beta chain) was found in a study of CD8 T cells in Susac syndrome. The RNA input was about 0.5 to 1 ug, and it was reverse transcribed with random hexamers. Using its own MiXCR run on the immunoSEQ multiplex PCR reads, TCRdb lists one record per CDR3 protein. The table has 140,000 or so distinct CDR3 sequences, about 94% seen once. This clonotype was observed once. Sequencing input: CD4+ T cells from PBMCs. The sequence was collected from a human donor with Susac syndrome.

CDR3 protein: CASSEGANQPQHF. CDR3 nucleotide sequence: TGTGCCAGCAGCGAGGGGGCAAATCAGCCCCAGCATTTT. The rearrangement uses TRBV9 and TRBJ1-5; 7 bases agree with TRBD1. V was clipped by 3 bases and J by 4 bases; unmatched bases: 1. This CDR3 has 13 amino acids. Germline CDR1 reads SGDLS; CDR2 reads YYNGEE.